These 18 T cell receptor beta chains were all obtained from the same sample, sequenced in a study of spatial heterogeneity in lung cancer. The time point was: sample taken at primary tumor resection. One entry per CDR3 protein results from TCRdb running MiXCR on the 5' RACE reads. This sample has 40,000 to 45,000 distinct CDR3 sequences; approximately 7% occur once, and the top ten carry about 45%. This material consisted of PBMCs, taken at surgery. The receptors were gathered from a female donor with early-stage non-small cell lung cancer.

This clonotype was picked up a small number of times. The rearrangement links TRBV6-5 to TRBJ2-3, with a possible D match to TRBD2 (6 bases). CDR3 length equals 15 residues. CDR1 is MNHEY, CDR2 SVGAGI, per germline. Trimming stripped 4 bases from V and 6 bases from J, with 17 bases between. Written as DNA, the CDR3 is TGTGCCAGCAGTTCTCCGGCCGGGGGTACCGATACGCAGTATTTT. Protein sequence: CASSSPAGGTDTQYF.

This clonotype was picked up a small number of times. The J gene is TRBJ2-7, the V gene TRBV25-1; no firm D call. This CDR3 region has 12 residues. Germline CDR1 is MGHDK and CDR2 is SYGVNS. Deletions cut 2 bases from V and 4 bases from J, with 6 bases between. This chain's CDR3 is CASSERAYEQYF. CDR3 nucleotide sequence: TGTGCCAGCAGTGAACGGGCTTACGAGCAGTACTTC.

A few counts support this clonotype. V and J are TRBV7-3 and TRBJ2-1; tentative D call: TRBD2 (5 bases). The germline CDR1 and CDR2 sequences are SGHTA and FQGTGA. The CDR3 has 16 amino acids. V was clipped by 3 bases and J by 10 bases, with 22 bases between them. DNA of the CDR3: TGTGCCAGCAGCTTTGGTGGCGGGCGTAACCCTCCCGAGCAGTTCTTC. Its protein is CASSFGGGRNPPEQFF.

This clonotype appeared many times. The genes are TRBV5-1 and TRBJ1-1; D not resolved. The CDR3 length is 15 residues. Germline CDR1 and CDR2: SGHRS and YFSETQ. V lost 1 base and J lost 6, with 16 bases in between. CDR3 loop: CASSLSYGYGAEAFF. DNA for the CDR3: TGCGCCAGCAGCTTGAGCTATGGATATGGCGCTGAAGCTTTCTTT.

This clonotype was seen many times. The chain recombines TRBV5-5 with TRBJ2-6; D is undetermined. Germline assignment: CDR1 SGHKS and CDR2 YYEKEE (reference sequence). The CDR3 has 16 residues. V gave up 4 bases and J gave up 0 bases, with 11 bases separating them. Here the CDR3 DNA reads TGTGCCAGCAGCCGGACCTACAGCTCTGGGGCCAACGTCCTGACTTTC. Translating gives CASSRTYSSGANVLTF.

This clonotype was seen many times. In DNA form, the CDR3 reads TGTGCCAGCATGACGGGACAGGGGGTGAGGAGGCAGTACTTC. Translation gives CASMTGQGVRRQYF. The genes are TRBV25-1 and TRBJ2-7; 11 positions match TRBD1. Germline V gives CDR1 MGHDK, CDR2 SYGVNS. This CDR3 has 14 residues. J gave up 9 bases and V 7 bases, and 11 bases lay outside the gene matches.

There are many counts of this clonotype. This chain joins TRBV12-3 or TRBV12-4 and TRBJ2-5; D call uncertain. The CDR3 runs 13 residues. The ends were cut back, 3 bases at V and 2 bases at J, with 7 bases in the middle. As DNA, the CDR3 is TGTGCCAGCAGTTTCTTTAGACAAGAGACCCAGTACTTC. Translation gives CASSFFRQETQYF.

At least ten counts were recorded for this clonotype. The chain couples TRBV5-4 to TRBJ2-1; 7 positions agree with TRBD2. Germline V gene data show CDR1 as SGHNT and CDR2 as YYREEE (reference sequence). The CDR3 has 12 residues. The junction had 6 bases not matched to a gene; V was cut back by 0 bases and J by 15 bases. The CDR3 sequence is CASSLDRLAWFF. CDR3 DNA: TGTGCCAGCAGCTTGGATAGACTAGCTTGGTTCTTC.

The chain carries TRBV2 and TRBJ1-4; D remains ambiguous. Trimming left V 6 bases short and J 4 bases short, with 6 bases between. CDR1 is SNHLY, CDR2 FYNNEI, per germline. CDR3 length: 12 amino acids. The CDR3 DNA reads TGTGCCAGCAGCGGCAATAATGAAAAACTGTTTTTT. Encoded protein: CASSGNNEKLFF.

This clonotype was found many times. This chain connects TRBV20-1 to TRBJ2-7; D remains ambiguous. The CDR3 sequence is 15 residues long. Germline V CDR1 and CDR2: DFQATT, SNEGSKA (reference sequence). Trimming took 0 bases from V and 1 from J, leaving 13 bases between them. The CDR3 here is CSARDHRFGSYEQYF. Here the CDR3 DNA reads TGCAGTGCTAGAGATCACCGTTTTGGATCCTACGAGCAGTACTTC.

The chain uses TRBV7-9 and TRBJ1-5; 8 nucleotides align to TRBD1. The CDR3 contains 16 residues. Trimming cost V 5 bases and J 3 bases; bases outside gene matches: 9. Germline CDR1 reads SEHNR; CDR2 reads FQNEAQ (reference sequence). The CDR3 DNA is TGTGCCAGCAGCCTATGGACAGGGAGGAACAATCAGCCCCAGCATTTT. Translation: CASSLWTGRNNQPQHF.

This clonotype has a count of ten or more. The V and J genes are TRBV23-1 and TRBJ2-7; D perhaps matches TRBD2 (6 bases). TRBV23-1 is noted as an ORF with a role that remains uncertain. The CDR3 sequence is 12 residues long. Trimming removed 8 bases from V and 8 bases from J, with 16 bases in between. The CDR3 reads CASFRGAGKQYF. The CDR3 region has the DNA TGCGCCAGCTTCCGGGGAGCGGGCAAGCAGTACTTC.

The DNA for the CDR3 is TGTGCCAGCAGTGAATTGCTCAGGGCAAATCAGCCCCAGCATTTT. This gives the protein CASSELLRANQPQHF. The gene calls are TRBV2 and TRBJ1-5; D perhaps matches TRBD1 (5 bases). The CDR3 has 15 amino acids. CDR1 is SNHLY and CDR2 is FYNNEI in the germline V gene. V was shortened by 2 bases and J by 4 bases, with 12 bases between the two germline ends.

In this sample, this clonotype turned up many times. The chain joins TRBV7-8 to TRBJ2-3; D uncertain. V shed 5 bases and J shed 1 base, with 13 bases lying between them. Germline-derived CDR1 and CDR2 are SGHVS and FQNEAQ. The CDR3 runs to 15 residues. The CDR3 bases are TGTGCCAGCAGCCCGTTCCCGTTCGGCACAGATACGCAGTATTTT. Amino acid sequence: CASSPFPFGTDTQYF.

Ten or more counts support this clonotype. The rearrangement joins TRBV12-3 or TRBV12-4 to TRBJ1-2; D unclear. The V and J ends lost 6 bases and 1 base respectively, with 21 bases between them. This CDR3 has 17 amino acids. The CDR3 DNA reads TGTGCCAGCAGCCTCCACCGCACCGGGCCCCTTAACTATGGCTACACCTTC. Translation gives CASSLHRTGPLNYGYTF.

In nucleotides, the CDR3 is TGTGCCAGCAGACCCGCCGGAGACAGGGCGAAGGAGCAGTACTTC. Encoded protein: CASRPAGDRAKEQYF. The gene calls are TRBV28 and TRBJ2-7; 7 positions agree with TRBD1. With 6 bases clipped from V and 7 bases from J, the junction kept 15 bases outside the gene matches. The germline gives CDR1 MDHEN, CDR2 SYDVKM. This CDR3 region has 15 residues.

This clonotype was recorded a few times. The V and J genes are TRBV3-1 and TRBJ2-6; 7 bases match TRBD1. V gave up 5 bases and J gave up 4 bases; unmatched junction bases: 11. CDR1 and CDR2 from the germline V gene are LGHDT and YNNKEL (reference sequence). CDR3 length equals 17 residues. The CDR3 DNA is TGTGCCAGCAGCAACATACTGACAGGGTTGGGGGCCAACGTCCTGACTTTC. This gives the protein CASSNILTGLGANVLTF.

At least ten counts were recorded for this clonotype. The chain combines TRBV6-5 with TRBJ1-1; D is ambiguous. The CDR3 is 12 residues long. Germline V CDR1 and CDR2: MNHEY, SVGAGI. Deletions cut 5 bases from V and 8 bases from J, with 12 bases between. The DNA for the CDR3 is TGTGCCAGCAGTCCCCTCGGGGTCGAAGCTTTCTTT. Translation: CASSPLGVEAFF.